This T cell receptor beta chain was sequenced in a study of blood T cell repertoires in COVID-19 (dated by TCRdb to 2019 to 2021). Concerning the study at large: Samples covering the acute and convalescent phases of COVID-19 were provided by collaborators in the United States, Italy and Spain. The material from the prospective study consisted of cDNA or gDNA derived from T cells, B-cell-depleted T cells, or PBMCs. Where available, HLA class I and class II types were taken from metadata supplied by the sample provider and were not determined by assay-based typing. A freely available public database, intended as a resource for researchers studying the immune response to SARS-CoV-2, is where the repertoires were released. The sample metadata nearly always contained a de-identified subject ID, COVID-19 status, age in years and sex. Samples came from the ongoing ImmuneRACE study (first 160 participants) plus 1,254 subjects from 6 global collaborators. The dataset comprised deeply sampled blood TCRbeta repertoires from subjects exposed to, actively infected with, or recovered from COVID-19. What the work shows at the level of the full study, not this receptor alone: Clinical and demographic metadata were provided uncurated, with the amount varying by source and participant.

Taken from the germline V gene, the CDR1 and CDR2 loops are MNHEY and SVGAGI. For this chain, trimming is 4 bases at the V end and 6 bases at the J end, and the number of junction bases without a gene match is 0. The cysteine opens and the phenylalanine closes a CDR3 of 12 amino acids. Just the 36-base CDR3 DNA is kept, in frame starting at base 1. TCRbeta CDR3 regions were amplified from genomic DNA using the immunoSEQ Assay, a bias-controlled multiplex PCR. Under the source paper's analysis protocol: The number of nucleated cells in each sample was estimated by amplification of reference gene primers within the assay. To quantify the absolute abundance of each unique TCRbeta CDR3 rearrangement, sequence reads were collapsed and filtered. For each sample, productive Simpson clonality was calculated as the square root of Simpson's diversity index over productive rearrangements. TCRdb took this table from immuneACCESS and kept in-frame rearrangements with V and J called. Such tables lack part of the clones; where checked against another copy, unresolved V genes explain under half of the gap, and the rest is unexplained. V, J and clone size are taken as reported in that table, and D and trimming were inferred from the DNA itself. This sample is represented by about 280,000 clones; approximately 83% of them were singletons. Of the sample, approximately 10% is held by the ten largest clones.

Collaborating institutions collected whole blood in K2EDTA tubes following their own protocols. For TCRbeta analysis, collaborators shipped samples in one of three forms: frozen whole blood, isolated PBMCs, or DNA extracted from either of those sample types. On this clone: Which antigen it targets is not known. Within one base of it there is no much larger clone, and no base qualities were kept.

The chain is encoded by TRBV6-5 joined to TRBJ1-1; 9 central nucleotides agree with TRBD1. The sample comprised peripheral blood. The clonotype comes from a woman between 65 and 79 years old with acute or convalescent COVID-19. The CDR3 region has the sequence CASSWDRAEAFF. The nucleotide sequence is TGTGCCAGCAGTTGGGACAGGGCTGAAGCTTTCTTT.